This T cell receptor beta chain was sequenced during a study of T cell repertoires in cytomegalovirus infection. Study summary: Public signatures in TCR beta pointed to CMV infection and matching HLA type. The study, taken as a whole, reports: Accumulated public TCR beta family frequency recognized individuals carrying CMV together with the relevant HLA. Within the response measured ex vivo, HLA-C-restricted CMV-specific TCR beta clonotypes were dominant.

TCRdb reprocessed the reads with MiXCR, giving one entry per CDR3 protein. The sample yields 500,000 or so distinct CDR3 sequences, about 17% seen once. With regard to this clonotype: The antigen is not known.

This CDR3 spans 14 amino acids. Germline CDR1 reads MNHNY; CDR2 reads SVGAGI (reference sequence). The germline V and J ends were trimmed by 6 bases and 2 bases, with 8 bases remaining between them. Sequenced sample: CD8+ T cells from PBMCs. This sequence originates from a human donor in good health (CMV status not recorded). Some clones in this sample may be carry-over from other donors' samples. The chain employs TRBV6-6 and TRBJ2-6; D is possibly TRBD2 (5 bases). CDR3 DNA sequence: TGTGCCAGCAGCAAGGGAGCTGGGGCCAACGTCCTGACTTTC. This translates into CASSKGAGANVLTF.